What follows are 28 T cell receptor beta chains derived from one specimen sequenced in a study of T cell repertoires in cytomegalovirus infection. TCRdb re-analysed the reads in MiXCR, keeping a single row per CDR3 protein. The sample holds about 250,000 distinct CDR3 sequences, about 15% seen once. Source material: CD8+ T cells from PBMCs. The receptors shown here come from a human donor in good health (CMV status not recorded). Some clones in this sample may be carry-over from other donors' samples.

CDR3 protein: CASSLDRAGANVLTF. CDR3 DNA: TGTGCCAGCAGCTTAGACAGGGCTGGGGCCAACGTCCTGACTTTC. The chain couples TRBV13 to TRBJ2-6; the D gene is possibly TRBD1 (6 bases). V lost 1 base, J lost 2 bases, and 6 bases lay in between. CDR1 is PRHDT, CDR2 FYEKMQ, per germline (reference sequence). The CDR3 sequence is 15 residues long.

The gene calls are TRBV20-1 and TRBJ1-2; 7 bases are a match to TRBD1. Germline CDR1 DFQATT, CDR2 SNEGSKA (reference sequence). CDR3 length equals 16 residues. The V and J ends lost 1 base and 4 bases, in that order; junction bases with no gene match: 12. The CDR3 here is CSARVGTAAAVYGYTF. The CDR3 region has the DNA TGCAGTGCTAGAGTCGGGACAGCCGCAGCGGTCTATGGCTACACCTTC.

There are many counts of this clonotype. This chain joins TRBV7-2 and TRBJ1-6, with a possible D match to TRBD1 (6 bases). Between the trimmed V and J ends, which lost 8 bases and 6 bases, there was a span of 11 bases. This CDR3 is 13 amino acids long. Germline CDR1 SGHTA, CDR2 FQGNSA. CDR3 bases: TGTGCCAGCGGCGGGACAACTAATTCACCCCTCCACTTT. Amino acid sequence: CASGGTTNSPLHF.

This clonotype was found once. The chain recombines TRBV5-5 with TRBJ1-1, with D hard to call. The germline V gene encodes CDR1 SGHKS and CDR2 YYEKEE (reference sequence). V was pared by 2 bases and J by 1 base, with 15 bases between. CDR3 size: 16 residues. The CDR3 here is CASSLVSLSPNTEAFF. The DNA for the CDR3 is TGTGCCAGCAGCTTAGTTTCGCTGTCCCCGAACACTGAAGCTTTCTTT.

CDR3: CASSFGGERTEAFF. CDR3 nucleotide sequence: TGTGCCAGCAGCTTCGGAGGGGAGAGAACTGAAGCTTTCTTT. The chain combines TRBV7-8 with TRBJ1-1; weak D call: TRBD1 (5 bases). V shed 3 bases and J shed 5 bases, with 13 bases lying between them. The germline CDR1 and CDR2 sequences are SGHVS and FQNEAQ. The CDR3 totals 14 residues. The variable domain in full, completed from reference TRBV7-8 and TRBJ1-1, reads GAGVSQSPRYKVAKRGQDVALRCDPISGHVSLFWYQQALGQGPEFLTYFQNEAQLDKSGLPSDRFFAERPEGSVSTLKIQRTQQEDSAVYLCASSFGGERTEAFFGQGTRLTVV.

This clonotype was seen only a few times. The rearrangement uses TRBV4-3 and TRBJ1-2, with TRBD1 as a possible D gene (5 bases). This CDR3 is built from 15 residues. The germline V gene encodes CDR1 LGHNA and CDR2 YSLEER. V lost 0 bases, J lost 3 bases, and 11 bases lay in between. The CDR3 loop reads CASSQDQGLYYGYTF. Here the CDR3 DNA reads TGCGCCAGCAGCCAAGATCAGGGTCTATACTATGGCTACACCTTC.

This clonotype was detected many times. V usage is TRBV7-9 and J usage is TRBJ2-7, with D possibly being TRBD1 or TRBD2 (6 bases each). This CDR3 has 15 residues. Deletions cut 2 bases from V and 0 bases from J, with 11 bases between. From germline, CDR1 is SEHNR and CDR2 FQNEAQ (reference sequence). As DNA, the CDR3 is TGTGCCAGCAGCTTATCGGGGGCAGGCTCCTACGAGCAGTACTTC. This translates into CASSLSGAGSYEQYF.

This clonotype was observed a few times. This chain uses TRBV20-1 with TRBJ2-2, with no clear D. The CDR3 is made up of 16 amino acids. Germline CDR1 DFQATT, CDR2 SNEGSKA (reference sequence). The V end lost 0 bases, the J end lost 4 bases, and 15 bases lay between the germline ends. CDR3 sequence: CSARDLARALTGELFF. The CDR3, as DNA: TGCAGTGCTAGAGATCTCGCGAGAGCCCTCACCGGGGAGCTGTTTTTT.

The rearrangement uses TRBV12-3 or TRBV12-4 and TRBJ1-5; the D is unclear. There are 15 residues in the CDR3. The V gene lost 5 bases and the J gene lost 4 bases, with 15 bases spanning the gap. In nucleotides, the CDR3 is TGTGCCAGCAGTAACATACCTAGACCGAATCAGCCCCAGCATTTT. Its translation: CASSNIPRPNQPQHF.

Note on this clonotype: A much larger clone lies a single base off, so this may be a read error. The chain couples TRBV11-2 to TRBJ1-2; 7 bases are a match to TRBD1. CDR1 and CDR2 (germline): SGHAT, FQNNGV. CDR3 size: 16 residues. The CDR3 loop reads CAISRTGEKIFYGYTF. As DNA, the CDR3 is TGTGCCATCAGCCGGACAGGAGAAAAAATATTCTATGGCTACACCTTC.

J is TRBJ1-1 and V is TRBV7-9; 7 bases are shared with TRBD1. Germline V lookup: CDR1 SEHNR, CDR2 FQNEAQ (reference sequence). CDR3 length: 14 residues. Trimming removed 6 bases from V and 6 bases from J; junction bases left unmatched: 10. The CDR3: CASRPPGQLPEAFF. The DNA for the CDR3 is TGTGCCAGCAGGCCCCCGGGACAGTTACCTGAAGCTTTCTTT.

This clonotype has just a few counts. The chain recombines TRBV12-3 or TRBV12-4 with TRBJ2-7; the D gene is possibly TRBD1 (6 bases). V was clipped by 1 base and J by 3 bases, with 10 bases between them. This CDR3 contains 14 residues. The CDR3 spells CASSLGTANYEQYF. In DNA, the CDR3 is TGTGCCAGCAGTTTAGGGACAGCGAACTACGAGCAGTACTTC.

The V and J genes are TRBV6-5 and TRBJ1-1, with 7 bases aligning to TRBD1. The CDR3 has 14 amino acids. CDR1 MNHEY and CDR2 SVGAGI come from the germline V gene. V shed 8 bases, J shed 1 base, and the junction held 7 bases outside the gene matches. The CDR3 loop is CASGDSSGNTEAFF. In DNA form, the CDR3 reads TGTGCCAGCGGGGACAGTTCTGGGAACACTGAAGCTTTCTTT.

Many counts were recorded for this clonotype. The chain combines TRBV7-8 with TRBJ1-1; no definite D call. V gave up 7 bases and J gave up 1 base, with 13 bases separating them. CDR3 length: 14 amino acids. Per the germline V gene, CDR1 is SGHVS and CDR2 is FQNEAQ. The CDR3 loop reads CASTSQEGNTEAFF. The CDR3 bases are TGTGCCAGCACCTCGCAGGAGGGGAACACTGAAGCTTTCTTT.

This clonotype was detected ten times or more. V usage is TRBV7-9 and J usage is TRBJ1-1, with D possibly matching TRBD1 (5 bases). The CDR3 covers 13 residues. The V end was cut by 1 base, the J end by 9 bases, with 12 bases between. CDR1 is SEHNR, CDR2 FQNEAQ, per germline (reference sequence). CDR3 nucleotides: TGTGCCAGCAGCTTAGAAAGGGACTGGAAAGCTTTCTTT. Translating it yields CASSLERDWKAFF.

The V call is TRBV20-1, the J call TRBJ1-6, with D possibly matching TRBD1 (6 bases). The germline V gene encodes CDR1 DFQATT and CDR2 SNEGSKA (reference sequence). V dropped 5 bases and J dropped 12 bases, with 11 bases sitting between them. The CDR3 totals 11 residues. CDR3 region: CSALQGLPLHF. Here the CDR3 DNA reads TGCAGTGCTCTACAGGGATTACCCCTCCACTTT.

This clonotype was seen more than once but under ten times. The chain uses TRBV29-1 and TRBJ2-1; TRBD2 matches 7 bases. This CDR3 comprises 16 residues. The germline CDR1 and CDR2 sequences are SQVTM and ANQGSEA. The junction had 9 bases not matched to a gene; V was cut back by 0 bases and J by 4 bases. The DNA for the CDR3 is TGCAGCGTTGAAGATCCCGGGGAGGGCCGATACAATGAGCAGTTCTTC. Amino acid sequence: CSVEDPGEGRYNEQFF.

There are a few counts of this clonotype. The V gene is TRBV5-1, the J gene TRBJ2-6; 7 bases line up with TRBD1. The CDR3 has 19 amino acids. CDR1 SGHRS and CDR2 YFSETQ come from the germline V gene. With V trimmed by 5 bases and J by 1 base, 15 bases remained unmatched. In DNA form, the CDR3 reads TGCGCCAGCAGGAGAATCTGGGACAGCCCTGAGTCTGGGGCCAACGTCCTGACTTTC. Encoded protein: CASRRIWDSPESGANVLTF.

This clonotype has at least ten counts. The rearrangement joins TRBV7-6 to TRBJ1-3; D call uncertain. The germline V and J ends were trimmed by 4 bases and 0 bases, with 7 bases remaining between them. The CDR3 runs 14 residues. Germline lookup yields CDR1 SGHVS and CDR2 FNYEAQ. CDR3 nucleotide sequence: TGTGCCAGCAGCTCTGAACACTCTGGAAACACCATATATTTT. Protein product: CASSSEHSGNTIYF.

The V and J genes are TRBV7-9 and TRBJ2-1; D perhaps matches TRBD1 (6 bases). The CDR3 length is 14 residues. V was trimmed by 5 bases and J by 5 bases, leaving 13 bases between them. Per the germline V gene, CDR1 is SEHNR and CDR2 is FQNEAQ (reference sequence). CDR3 DNA sequence: TGTGCCAGCAGCCGGGACAACCTAAACAATGAGCAGTTCTTC. As protein: CASSRDNLNNEQFF.

This clonotype was observed many times. The chain employs TRBV7-2 and TRBJ1-6; D unresolved. Between the trimmed V and J ends, which lost 5 bases and 7 bases, there was a span of 6 bases. CDR1 is SGHTA, CDR2 FQGNSA, per germline. This CDR3 region has 12 residues. For the CDR3, the DNA is TGTGCCAGCAGCCGAGGCAATTCACCCCTCCACTTT. The encoded protein is CASSRGNSPLHF.

The V call is TRBV27, the J call TRBJ2-6; TRBD1 is a possible D gene (5 bases). The germline V gene has CDR1 MNHEY and CDR2 SMNVEV (reference sequence). This CDR3 is 17 amino acids long. The V gene lost 0 bases and the J gene lost 0 bases, with 9 bases spanning the gap. In DNA, the CDR3 is TGTGCCAGCAGTTTATCAGGGGATAACTCTGGGGCCAACGTCCTGACTTTC. Its translation is CASSLSGDNSGANVLTF. The complete variable domain, with remaining parts taken from reference TRBV27 and TRBJ2-6, reads EAQVTQNPRYLITVTGKKLTVTCSQNMNHEYMSWYRQDPGLGLRQIYYSMNVEVTDKGDVPEGYKVSRKEKRNFPLILESPSPNQTSLYFCASSLSGDNSGANVLTFGAGSRLTVL.

There are a few counts of this clonotype. V is TRBV2 and J is TRBJ2-7; D may be TRBD2 (5 bases). The V end lost 0 bases, the J end lost 5 bases, and 20 bases lay between the germline ends. This CDR3 comprises 17 residues. Germline values: CDR1 SNHLY, CDR2 FYNNEI. Here the CDR3 reads CASSEAIGGSNRDEQYF. In nucleotides, the CDR3 is TGTGCCAGCAGTGAAGCCATCGGCGGGTCCAATCGGGACGAGCAGTACTTC.

This clonotype was seen a few times. V is TRBV12-3 or TRBV12-4 and J is TRBJ2-1; perhaps TRBD2 as D (6 bases). V lost 2 bases, J lost 2 bases, and 13 bases lay in between. The CDR3 has 16 amino acids. Here the CDR3 DNA reads TGTGCCAGCAGTTTAACCGCGGGGAGGACCTACAATGAGCAGTTCTTC. Translated, it gives CASSLTAGRTYNEQFF.

This clonotype was observed many times. The rearrangement uses TRBV7-2 and TRBJ2-7; the D is unclear. Germline CDR1 and CDR2: SGHTA and FQGNSA. V dropped 1 base and J dropped 4 bases, with 17 bases sitting between them. The CDR3 covers 16 residues. The CDR3 is CASSLEDAAEGYEQYF. DNA of the CDR3: TGTGCCAGCAGCTTAGAAGACGCAGCCGAAGGTTACGAGCAGTACTTC.

This clonotype was found a few times. CDR3 in amino acids: CASSFDPGRSTEAFF. The CDR3 DNA reads TGTGCCAGCAGTTTTGACCCCGGGCGGTCCACTGAAGCTTTCTTT. V gene TRBV27 combines with J gene TRBJ1-1; D is uncertain. Trimming removed 3 bases at V and 4 bases at J, with 15 bases between. The CDR3 contains 15 residues. CDR1 MNHEY and CDR2 SMNVEV come from the germline V gene (reference sequence).

This clonotype was counted many times. V and J are TRBV7-2 and TRBJ2-7; 7 bases are shared with TRBD1. V shed 4 bases, J shed 0 bases, and the junction held 21 bases outside the gene matches. The CDR3 extends over 20 amino acids. In germline, CDR1 is SGHTA, CDR2 FQGNSA. CDR3: CASSSGAHRDSLSFSYEQYF. The CDR3 DNA follows: TGTGCCAGCAGCTCCGGGGCCCATCGGGACAGTCTCTCCTTCTCCTACGAGCAGTACTTC.

This clonotype occurred many times. The chain carries TRBV7-2 and TRBJ1-1, with D uncertain. V shed 3 bases and J shed 3 bases, with 14 bases lying between them. Germline V gives CDR1 SGHTA, CDR2 FQGNSA. This CDR3 comprises 15 residues. In nucleotides, the CDR3 is TGTGCCAGCAGCTTGAACGGGTTGGTGGACACTGAAGCTTTCTTT. Residues: CASSLNGLVDTEAFF. Complete variable domain (other parts from reference TRBV7-2 and TRBJ1-1): GAGVSQSPSNKVTEKGKDVELRCDPISGHTALYWYRQSLGQGLEFLIYFQGNSAPDKSGLPSDRFSAERTGGSVSTLTIQRTQQEDSAVYLCASSLNGLVDTEAFFGQGTRLTVV.